This TCR beta chain was profiled in a study of blood T cell repertoires in COVID-19 (dated by TCRdb to 2018 to 2020). About the investigation overall: Samples covering the acute and convalescent phases of COVID-19 were provided by collaborators in the United States, Italy and Spain. The prospective study material was composed of cDNA or gDNA derived from T cells, B-cell-depleted T cells, or PBMCs. Subjects who had been exposed to COVID-19, were actively infected with it, or had recovered from it provided the deeply sampled blood TCRbeta repertoires that made up the dataset. A freely available public database, intended as a resource for researchers studying the immune response to SARS-CoV-2, is where the repertoires were released. The samples were drawn from the first 160 participants of the ongoing ImmuneRACE study and from 950 to 1,500 subjects provided by 6 global collaborators. A de-identified subject ID, COVID-19 status, age in years and sex were almost always included in the sample metadata. HLA class I and class II types, where available, came from metadata supplied by the sample provider rather than from assay-based typing. Overall study outcomes, separate from this receptor: The amount of clinical and demographic metadata varied by source and participant and was provided uncurated.

Of note for this clone: This receptor's antigen is unknown. No qualities accompany the bases; no much larger clone lies one base away.

The immunoSEQ Assay, a bias-controlled multiplex PCR, was used to amplify TCRbeta CDR3 regions from genomic DNA. In the source study's methods: Within the assay, amplification of reference gene primers was used to estimate how many nucleated cells each sample contained. Sequence reads were collapsed and filtered to measure the absolute abundance of every unique TCRbeta CDR3 rearrangement. For each sample, productive Simpson clonality was calculated as the square root of Simpson's diversity index across productive rearrangements. TCRdb took over this immuneACCESS table, retaining in-frame rearrangements with V and J assigned. Such tables are incomplete; in checked studies, under half of the missing clones stem from an unresolved V gene, and the remainder is unexplained. V and J calls and clone size are copied from that table; D and trimming were computed from the DNA. The sample table holds 150,000 to 200,000 clones, of which roughly 80% were seen once. The top ten clonotypes cover 7.5% of the sample.

Between the V and J ends, shortened by 2 bases and 4 bases respectively, the junction contains 12 bases. Based on the germline V gene, the CDR1 and CDR2 sequences are KGHSH and LQKENI. The CDR3 spans 15 residues, from the cysteine through the phenylalanine. Of the read, only the CDR3 DNA is kept; its 45 bases are in frame from base 1. Participants in the prospective study were enrolled through a virtual design, were aged roughly 18 to 90 years, and lived in some 24 United States geographic areas. Cohort assignment in the prospective study relied on participant-reported clinical history from a screening survey and a study questionnaire. ImmuneRACE Cohort 3 recovered participants were defined by two consecutive negative NP/OP PCR tests, healthcare professional clearance, or symptom resolution. In the prospective study, whole blood, serum and a nasopharyngeal or oropharyngeal swab were collected from each participant by mobile phlebotomists. Participants in the prospective study had the option to provide additional blood draws and questionnaires over an approximately 2-month period. Before DNA extraction, prospective study blood samples were shipped either frozen or at room temperature.

The rearranged chain carries TRBV18 and TRBJ1-5, with the D gene uncertain. The specimen was PBMCs or T cells enriched from blood (not recorded which). This sequence originates from a man between 40 and 49 years old who had recovered from COVID-19. The CDR3 reads as follows: CASSPARLRNQPQHF. The nucleotide sequence is given as TGTGCCAGCTCACCAGCACGATTGAGGAATCAGCCCCAGCATTTT.